This T cell receptor beta chain came from a study of Ad26.COV2.S vaccination and SARS-CoV-2 variants. About the study: Participants got Ad26.COV2.S intramuscularly, once or twice 56 days apart. Findings of the study overall: Higher spike-specific TCR breadth was found in vaccine recipients than in placebo recipients.

The treatment was: approximately 18 received Ad26.COV2.S at low or high dose, single or two shots; 5 received placebo; per-sample allocation not given. The samples were gathered on day 63 after the first injection of vaccine or placebo. Recruitment in Boston yielded a donor of adult age, 18-55 years. Its platform was an Ad26 vector, and its expressed antigen was Wuhan-strain SARS-CoV-2 spike. As concerns this clone: The target antigen is unknown.

Measured with immunoSEQ multiplex PCR; TCRdb has only the in-frame clones, and not every one. The data contain some 340,000 clones, around 84% of them singletons. Germline CDR1 is SEHNR and CDR2 is FQNEAQ (reference sequence). Trimming removed 1 base at V and 7 bases at J, with 13 bases between. CDR3 length: 14 amino acids. Sample: peripheral blood, taken in a trial of Ad26.COV2.S vaccine versus placebo. This TCR came from a person between 18 and 60 years old who received the Ad26.COV2.S COVID-19 vaccine or a placebo. The V call is TRBV7-9, the J call TRBJ1-2; D not certain. The chain's CDR3 is CASSLDWIRGGYTF. CDR3 sequence (DNA): TGTGCCAGCAGCTTAGATTGGATCCGAGGTGGCTACACCTTC.